This T cell receptor beta chain was sequenced for a study of Ad26.COV2.S vaccination and SARS-CoV-2 variants (dated by TCRdb to the early 2020s). Context from the whole study: Donors in the vaccine arm were drawn from COV1001, a multicentre, randomized, double-blind, placebo-controlled phase I-IIa trial testing Ad26.COV2.S in healthy adults. Participants in the trial were split at random into five groups of five each, receiving low-dose or high-dose Ad26.COV2.S once or twice, or else placebo on both occasions. Sequencing of the TCRbeta repertoire served to evaluate the specificity and breadth of SARS-CoV-2-reactive T cell receptors following Ad26.COV2.S vaccination. Investigators did not know the trial group allocation while performing experiments and assessing outcomes. The TCR-sequenced set comprised around 30 samples: 19 Ad26.COV2.S vaccine recipients, 5 placebo recipients and 8 SARS-CoV-2 convalescent individuals. Ad26.COV2.S was administered intramuscularly at a dose of 5x10^10 or 1x10^11 viral particles, either as one shot or as two shots given 56 days apart.

What the research found in general, with its limitations: Compared with placebo recipients, Ad26.COV2.S recipients showed higher spike-specific TCR breadth (P = 0.0014). The study was not powered for comparison of responses between vaccine doses or regimens. Substantial breadth of spike-specific CD8+ and CD4+ T cell responses was reported after vaccination. Vaccine and placebo recipients had comparable non-spike TCR breadth, which fits with the vaccine containing only spike. According to the authors, total T cell responses may have been underestimated by the TCR breadth and depth analyses.

The CDR3 runs 12 residues from the cysteine to the phenylalanine. The DNA shown is the 36-base CDR3, in frame from base 1. The germline V gene encodes CDR1 SEHNR and CDR2 FQNEAQ (reference sequence). V is shortened by 6 bases, J by 5 bases, and the region joining them spans 9 bases. Per the publication, the treatment or condition label means: over 15 received Ad26.COV2.S at low or high dose, single or two shots; about 5 received placebo; per-sample allocation not given. Repertoires of vaccine and placebo recipients were sequenced from samples taken on day 63 after the first injection. Cohort 1b enrolled about two dozen adults aged 18-55 years at a single site in Boston, USA, between 29 July and 7 August 2020. Ad26.COV2.S consisted of a replication-incompetent adenovirus type 26 vector by which a prefusion-stabilized SARS-CoV-2 spike protein from the original Wuhan strain was expressed. Note on this clone: It lacks a known antigen. It has no much larger one-base neighbor in the sample; base qualities were not kept.

The immunoSEQ Assay was the method used to sequence TCRbeta CDR3 regions. After extraction, genomic DNA underwent amplification by bias-controlled multiplex PCR, followed by high-throughput sequencing. In the authors' own workflow: To quantify the absolute abundance of each unique TCRbeta CDR3 region, sequences were collapsed and filtered. Usable DNA was measured by amplifying reference genes present in all nucleated cells, and TCRbeta template counts were normalized to that usable DNA to estimate T cell fraction. Repertoire TCRs were annotated as SARS-CoV-2-specific when V gene, CDR3 amino acid sequence and J gene were exactly matched to a known reactive TCR set. MIRA supplied the reference SARS-CoV-2 TCR set, which was filtered for enrichment in COVID-19-positive ImmuneCODE repertoires so that public or cross-reactive TCRs were removed. Using the MIRA antigens, annotated TCRs were further analysed by specific ORF or by position within an ORF. Breadth was defined as annotated unique rearrangements over total unique productive rearrangements; depth was the summed frequency of those rearrangements. Two-sided Wilcoxon rank-sum tests were used to compare TCR breadth between groups. Not all clones reach the TCRdb copy of this immuneACCESS table, which keeps in-frame sequences only. Checked studies attribute under half of the gap to unresolved V genes and leave the rest unexplained. For V, J and clone size, that table is used; D and trimming come from the DNA. The sample profile shows more than 400,000 clones; about nine tenths of them were found once. The ten largest clones capture approximately 1.6% of the sample.

This TCR was sampled from a person between 18 and 65 years old who received the Ad26.COV2.S COVID-19 vaccine or a placebo. The sequence is built from TRBV7-9 and TRBJ2-3; the D gene cannot be named for sure. Material: peripheral blood, obtained in a trial of Ad26.COV2.S vaccine versus placebo. The CDR3 corresponds to CASSLWEDTQYF. The DNA reads as follows: TGTGCCAGCAGTTTATGGGAAGATACGCAGTATTTT.